The clone carrying this T cell receptor (beta chain) was found once. Its antigen is not known. A multiplex PCR was run with 60 Vbeta primers and 13 Jbeta primers. The repertoire was sequenced with immunoSEQ multiplex PCR; TCRdb's copy has only in-frame clones and lacks some. The sample contains around 150,000 clones, roughly 66% of which appear only once. The source of the sample is a study of cytomegalovirus exposure and HLA in healthy donors. Findings and caveats of the study: Later analysis suggested links between common viral pathogens and several top significant clusters. The study reported that TCR beta sequences accurately predicted HLA-A and HLA-B alleles in most subjects. In terms of immune exposure information, only CMV serostatus was available. Sequencing likely generated an artifact that appeared as a cluster of highly shared sequence variants.

The CDR3 length is 17 residues. V was shortened by 2 bases and J by 0 bases, with 11 bases between the two germline ends. Germline V CDR1 and CDR2: MNHNS, SASEGT. The receptor was derived from a woman in her sixties in good health and CMV-seronegative. This chain links TRBV6-1 with TRBJ2-6, with D hard to call. The sample was PBMCs. In nucleotides, the CDR3 is TGTGCCAGCAGTGAAAGAGCACGGAGCTCTGGGGCCAACGTCCTGACTTTC. Translating it yields CASSERARSSGANVLTF.